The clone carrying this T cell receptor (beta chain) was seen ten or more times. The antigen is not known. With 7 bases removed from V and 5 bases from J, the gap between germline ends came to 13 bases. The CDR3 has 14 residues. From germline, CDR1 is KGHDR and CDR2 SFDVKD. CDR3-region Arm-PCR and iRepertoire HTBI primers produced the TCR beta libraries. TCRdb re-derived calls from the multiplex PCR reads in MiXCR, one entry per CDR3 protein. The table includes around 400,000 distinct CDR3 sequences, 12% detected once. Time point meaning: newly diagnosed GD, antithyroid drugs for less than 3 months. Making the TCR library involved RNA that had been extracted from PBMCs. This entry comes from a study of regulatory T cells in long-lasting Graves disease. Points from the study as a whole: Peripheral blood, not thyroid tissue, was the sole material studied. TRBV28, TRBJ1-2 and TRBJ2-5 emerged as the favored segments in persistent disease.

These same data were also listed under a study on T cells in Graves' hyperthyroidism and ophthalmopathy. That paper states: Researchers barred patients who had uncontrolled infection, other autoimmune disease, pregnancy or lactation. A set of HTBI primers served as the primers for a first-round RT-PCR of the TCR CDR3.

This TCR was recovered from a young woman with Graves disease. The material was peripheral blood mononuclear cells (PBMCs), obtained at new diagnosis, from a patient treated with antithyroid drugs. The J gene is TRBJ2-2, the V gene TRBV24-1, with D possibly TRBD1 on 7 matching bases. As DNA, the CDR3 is TGTGCCACCAGCGGTTCAGGGGGGACCGGGGAGCTGTTTTTT. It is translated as CATSGSGGTGELFF.